This entry lists 4 T cell receptor beta chains sequenced from one sample in a study of T-cell memory formation after mild COVID-19 (dated by TCRdb to the early 2020s). Libraries came from 5' RACE. Sequencing was carried out with an Illumina NovaSeq 6000. The public reads were quality trimmed at Q25 with fastp and then assembled into clones with MiXCR by TCRdb, keeping productive beta chains. A single entry per CDR3 protein holds the most common genes and DNA from its merged rows. A total of 200,000 or so distinct CDR3 sequences appear in this sample, about a sixth of them only once. 2% to 2.5% of the sample is in the top ten clones. The sequenced material came from PBMCs or a T cell subset sorted from them (not recorded which). All receptors come from an adult woman who had mild COVID-19 (a few samples of this study predate the infection). The sample titles of this study are shuffled in the database, so cell type and time point are left out; the donor was told from shared clones.

This chain connects TRBV5-1 to TRBJ2-7; TRBD1 is a possible D gene (5 bases). Trimming took off 9 bases at V and 2 bases at J, with 18 bases between the two ends. The V gene's germline CDR1 is SGHRS and CDR2 YFSETQ. The CDR3 is made up of 14 amino acids. CDR3 amino acids: CATSDTGSTYEQYF. CDR3 bases: TGCGCCACAAGTGATACAGGTTCTACCTACGAGCAGTACTTC. The full variable domain, completed using reference TRBV5-1 and TRBJ2-7, is KAGVTQTPRYLIKTRGQQVTLSCSPISGHRSVSWYQQTPGQGLQFLFEYFSETQRNKGNFPGRFSGRQFSNSRSEMNVSTLELGDSALYLCATSDTGSTYEQYFGPGTRLTVT.

The chain employs TRBV11-2 and TRBJ2-7; 8 positions agree with TRBD2. Germline CDR1 reads SGHAT; CDR2 reads FQNNGV. V was pared by 0 bases and J by 6 bases, with 1 base of the junction left unmatched. The CDR3 contains 13 residues. CDR3 DNA sequence: TGTGCCAGCAGCTTAGAGCTAGCGGGCGAGCAGTACTTC. It translates to CASSLELAGEQYF.

This clonotype was recorded a few times. This chain joins TRBV29-1 and TRBJ2-1; 9 bases agree with TRBD1. After removal of 4 bases from V and 4 bases from J, the junction contained 8 bases not matched to a gene. The CDR3 has 15 residues. The germline CDR1 and CDR2 sequences are SQVTM and ANQGSEA. As DNA, the CDR3 is TGCAGCGTTGTGGGGGACAGGGCGTTTTACAATGAGCAGTTCTTC. Translating it yields CSVVGDRAFYNEQFF.

This chain links TRBV7-2 with TRBJ2-5, with 7 bases identical to TRBD1. V trimming: 5 bases; J trimming: 5 bases; junction bases outside the gene matches: 11. The CDR3 is 15 amino acids. Germline V gene data show CDR1 as SGHTA and CDR2 as FQGNSA. This CDR3 reads CASSVTGARRETQYF. The CDR3 DNA follows: TGTGCCAGCAGCGTTACAGGGGCCCGCCGGGAGACCCAGTACTTC.